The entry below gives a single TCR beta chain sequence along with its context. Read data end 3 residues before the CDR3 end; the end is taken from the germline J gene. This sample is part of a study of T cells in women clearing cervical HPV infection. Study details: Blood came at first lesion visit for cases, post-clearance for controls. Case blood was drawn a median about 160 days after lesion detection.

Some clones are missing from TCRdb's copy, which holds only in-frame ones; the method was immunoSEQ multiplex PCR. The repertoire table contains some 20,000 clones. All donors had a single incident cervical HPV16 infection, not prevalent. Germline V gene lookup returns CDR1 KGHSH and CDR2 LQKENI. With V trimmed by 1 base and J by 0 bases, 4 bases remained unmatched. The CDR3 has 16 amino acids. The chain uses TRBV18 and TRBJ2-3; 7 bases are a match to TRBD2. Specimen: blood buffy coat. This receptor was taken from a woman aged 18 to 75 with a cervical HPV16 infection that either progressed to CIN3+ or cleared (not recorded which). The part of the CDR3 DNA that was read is TGTGCCAGCTCACCACGGTCTAGCGGTAGCACAGATACG. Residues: CASSPRSSGSTDT. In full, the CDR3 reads CASSPRSSGSTDTQYF.